The 26 T cell receptor beta chains listed next were all sequenced from one sample in a study of Ad26.COV2.S vaccination and SARS-CoV-2 variants. Regarding treatment: some 20 received Ad26.COV2.S at low or high dose, single or two shots; 5 received placebo; per-sample allocation not given. The samples date from day 63 after the first vaccine or placebo injection. The protocol was immunoSEQ multiplex PCR, while the TCRdb copy is restricted to in-frame clones and leaves out a portion. The table includes some 500,000 clones, 89% detected once. This specimen was peripheral blood, taken in a trial of Ad26.COV2.S vaccine versus placebo. The receptor source for this set is a person aged 18-65 years who received the Ad26.COV2.S COVID-19 vaccine or a placebo.

The CDR3 sequence is CASSAQIFEQYV. The CDR3 nucleotides are TGTGCCAGCAGTGCTCAGATTTTCGAGCAGTACGTC. The chain combines TRBV2 with TRBJ2-7, with no clear D. Per the germline V gene, CDR1 is SNHLY and CDR2 is FYNNEI. The CDR3 extends over 12 amino acids. V dropped 4 bases and J dropped 6 bases, with 10 bases sitting between them.

The chain joins TRBV5-6 to TRBJ2-1, with D unclear. The V and J ends lost 0 bases and 0 bases respectively, with 7 bases between them. The CDR3 is 15 residues long. Germline V gene lookup returns CDR1 SGHDT and CDR2 YYEEEE. As DNA, the CDR3 is TGTGCCAGCAGCTTGGTCGTGTCCTCCTACAATGAGCAGTTCTTC. This gives the protein CASSLVVSSYNEQFF.

This rearrangement joins TRBV5-1 to TRBJ2-3, with 7 bases that match TRBD2. The CDR3 length is 14 residues. Germline trimming cut 2 bases from V and 4 bases from J; bases unmatched to any gene: 4. CDR1 SGHRS and CDR2 YFSETQ come from the germline V gene. DNA for the CDR3: TGCGCCAGCAGCTTCGGGAGGAGGGCAGATACGCAGTATTTT. Translating it yields CASSFGRRADTQYF.

The gene calls are TRBV14 and TRBJ1-2, with D perhaps TRBD1 (5 bases). The V gene lost 1 base and the J gene lost 8 bases, with 11 bases spanning the gap. The CDR3 length is 13 residues. Germline assignment: CDR1 SGHDN and CDR2 FVKESK. CDR3 region: CASSQVTGRGYTF. In DNA, the CDR3 is TGTGCCAGCAGCCAAGTAACAGGCAGAGGCTACACCTTC. Full variable domain (rest looked up from reference TRBV14 and TRBJ1-2): EAGVTQFPSHSVIEKGQTVTLRCDPISGHDNLYWYRRVMGKEIKFLLHFVKESKQDESGMPNNRFLAERTGGTYSTLKVQPAELEDSGVYFCASSQVTGRGYTFGSGTRLTVV.

V usage is TRBV4-3 and J usage is TRBJ1-4; perhaps TRBD1 as D (5 bases). There are 14 residues in the CDR3. CDR1 is LGHNA and CDR2 is YSLEER in the germline V gene. Trimming took off 4 bases at V and 7 bases at J, with 13 bases between the two ends. CDR3 residues: CASSPGQGGEKLFF. The CDR3 region has the DNA TGCGCCAGCAGCCCTGGGCAGGGAGGTGAAAAACTGTTTTTT.

This chain uses TRBV4-2 with TRBJ1-3; 7 nucleotides agree with TRBD1. CDR1 and CDR2 (germline): LGHNA, YNFKEQ. J gave up 2 bases and V 6 bases, and 13 bases lay outside the gene matches. The CDR3 covers 17 residues. The CDR3 loop is CASSAGADGTAGNTIYF. Here the CDR3 DNA reads TGTGCCAGCAGTGCCGGCGCTGACGGGACAGCTGGAAACACCATATATTTT.

The V and J genes are TRBV5-1 and TRBJ2-2, with D possibly called TRBD1 or TRBD2 (6 bases each). Trimming shortened V by 3 bases and J by 2 bases, and 11 bases separated the two germline ends. CDR3 length: 15 amino acids. Germline values: CDR1 SGHRS, CDR2 YFSETQ. The CDR3, as DNA: TGCGCCAGCAGCTACACAGGGACTAACACCGGGGAGCTGTTTTTT. It codes for CASSYTGTNTGELFF.

The rearrangement links TRBV11-3 to TRBJ2-7; 10 nucleotides agree with TRBD2. The CDR3 sequence is 16 residues long. Germline V gene sequence: CDR1 SGHNT, CDR2 YENEEA. V shed 3 bases and J 2 bases; nucleotides not matched to a gene: 7. The chain's CDR3 is CASSFRGSGRTYEQYV. The CDR3 nucleotides read TGTGCCAGCAGCTTCCGGGGTAGCGGGAGGACCTACGAGCAGTACGTC.

V usage is TRBV5-1 and J usage is TRBJ1-4, with unresolved D. This CDR3 comprises 15 residues. Germline CDR1 SGHRS, CDR2 YFSETQ. V lost 2 bases and J lost 0, with 8 bases in between. CDR3: CASSFQDSTNEKLFF. CDR3 DNA sequence: TGCGCCAGCAGCTTTCAGGACTCAACTAATGAAAAACTGTTTTTT.

The gene calls are TRBV12-3 or TRBV12-4 and TRBJ1-1; D remains ambiguous. The CDR3 has 13 residues. The germline V and J ends were trimmed by 6 bases and 0 bases, with 8 bases remaining between them. The CDR3 DNA reads as TGTGCCAGCAGCCGTATAATGAACACTGAAGCTTTCTTT. Protein sequence: CASSRIMNTEAFF.

CDR3 bases: TGTGCCAGCTCAGTCAGGATCACCTACAATGAGCAGTTCTTC. Encoded protein: CASSVRITYNEQFF. The chain joins TRBV18 to TRBJ2-1; D is unresolved. There are 14 residues in the CDR3. Germline V gene lookup returns CDR1 KGHSH and CDR2 LQKENI. With 5 bases removed from V and 2 bases from J, the gap between germline ends came to 10 bases. Drawing the rest from reference TRBV18 and TRBJ2-1, the complete variable domain is NAGVMQNPRHLVRRRGQEARLRCSPMKGHSHVYWYRQLPEEGLKFMVYLQKENIIDESGMPKERFSAEFPKEGPSILRIQQVVRGDSAAYFCASSVRITYNEQFFGPGTRLTVL.

This clone has only one observation. The chain joins TRBV6-6 to TRBJ2-1; D is possibly TRBD1 (6 bases). V was shortened by 6 bases and J by 3 bases, with 18 bases between the two germline ends. Germline V lookup: CDR1 MNHNY, CDR2 SVGAGI (reference sequence). The CDR3 loop spans 16 amino acids. DNA for the CDR3: TGTGCCAGCAGAACTAGGGACACTCCGGGCTACAATGAGCAGTTCTTC. As protein: CASRTRDTPGYNEQFF.

The chain uses TRBV2 and TRBJ2-5; D might be TRBD1 or TRBD2, each matching 6 bases. V was pared by 9 bases and J by 5 bases, with 13 bases between. Germline V CDR1 and CDR2: SNHLY, FYNNEI. The CDR3 runs 12 residues. The CDR3 bases are TGTGCCAGAGGCGAGGGGGGCGAGACCCAGTACTTC. This encodes CARGEGGETQYF. The variable domain in full, completed from reference TRBV2 and TRBJ2-5, reads EPEVTQTPSHQVTQMGQEVILRCVPISNHLYFYWYRQILGQKVEFLVSFYNNEISEKSEIFDDQFSVERPDGSNFTLKIRSTKLEDSAMYFCARGEGGETQYFGPGTRLLVL.

The CDR3 DNA reads TGTGCCAGCTCACCATATCCCGGGGGCGAAGGAGAGACCCAGTACTTC. This encodes CASSPYPGGEGETQYF. The J gene is TRBJ2-5, the V gene TRBV18; D tentatively reads TRBD1 or TRBD2 (6 bases each). The CDR3 spans 16 residues. CDR1 and CDR2 (germline): KGHSH, LQKENI. With 2 bases removed from V and 4 bases from J, the gap between germline ends came to 17 bases.

This chain uses TRBV19 with TRBJ1-2; 10 bases line up with TRBD1. The CDR3 consists of 15 residues. The germline CDR1 and CDR2 sequences are LNHDA and SQIVND (reference sequence). Losses at the gene ends were 5 bases for V and 4 bases for J; bases not matched to a gene: 7. The CDR3 bases are TGTGCCAGTAGTCCACAGGGACAGGGGCTCTATGGCTACACCTTC. Its translation: CASSPQGQGLYGYTF. Based on the CDR3 plus reference TRBV19 and TRBJ1-2, the full variable domain is DGGITQSPKYLFRKEGQNVTLSCEQNLNHDAMYWYRQDPGQGLRLIYYSQIVNDFQKGDIAEGYSVSREKKESFPLTVTSAQKNPTAFYLCASSPQGQGLYGYTFGSGTRLTVV.

The J gene is TRBJ1-5, the V gene TRBV3-1 (or the pseudogene TRBV3-2); D gene unclear. CDR1 LGHDT and CDR2 YNNKEL come from the germline V gene (reference sequence). The CDR3 is made up of 15 amino acids. V gave up 1 base and J gave up 2 bases, with 9 bases separating them. CDR3 in amino acids: CASSQVSAGNQPQHF. Written as DNA, the CDR3 is TGTGCCAGCAGCCAAGTGTCGGCTGGCAATCAGCCCCAGCATTTT.

The chain has TRBV12-3 or TRBV12-4 and TRBJ2-7, with D unclear. This CDR3 spans 13 amino acids. V lost 4 bases and J 5 bases, leaving 12 bases between the germline ends. Here the CDR3 DNA reads TGTGCCAGCAGTTCTAACAGACTCGACGAGCAGTACTTC. Protein: CASSSNRLDEQYF.

The V gene is TRBV25-1, the J gene TRBJ2-7; D may match TRBD1 or TRBD2 (5 bases each). This CDR3 has 13 amino acids. CDR1 and CDR2 from the germline V gene are MGHDK and SYGVNS. Trimming left V 8 bases short and J 4 bases short, with 15 bases between. The CDR3 is CASGDRMRYEQYF. The CDR3 region has the DNA TGTGCCAGCGGGGACCGGATGAGGTACGAGCAGTACTTC.

The CDR3 spells CSASAGTGKETQYF. The DNA for the CDR3 is TGCAGTGCTAGTGCAGGGACAGGGAAAGAGACCCAGTACTTC. This chain joins TRBV20-1 and TRBJ2-5, with 9 nucleotides matching TRBD1. V lost 3 bases to trimming and J lost 3 bases; unmatched junction nucleotides: 5. Germline CDR1 DFQATT, CDR2 SNEGSKA (reference sequence). CDR3 length: 14 amino acids.

This chain connects TRBV2 to TRBJ1-4; TRBD1 might be the D (6 bases). The V gene lost 8 bases and the J gene lost 8 bases, with 12 bases spanning the gap. Germline CDR1 is SNHLY and CDR2 is FYNNEI. This CDR3 has 12 residues. CDR3 DNA sequence: TGTGCCAGCGCAAACAGGGACGAAAAACTGTTTTTT. Translating gives CASANRDEKLFF.

The chain uses TRBV19 and TRBJ1-6; no reliable D call. The CDR3 is 16 residues long. Germline CDR1 is LNHDA and CDR2 is SQIVND (reference sequence). V dropped 1 base and J dropped 4 bases, with 11 bases sitting between them. The CDR3 DNA follows: TGTGCCAGTAGTATAGTGACGACGTCTTATAATTCACCCCTCCACTTT. The encoded protein is CASSIVTTSYNSPLHF.

This clone was seen just once. The V call is TRBV6-5, the J call TRBJ1-1; 7 bases are shared with TRBD1. Germline CDR1 is MNHEY and CDR2 is SVGAGI. V lost 6 bases and J lost 4; bases outside the gene matches: 11. The CDR3 runs to 15 residues. Here the CDR3 reads CASRDQGGVTTEAFF. CDR3 nucleotides: TGTGCCAGCAGGGATCAGGGGGGGGTAACCACTGAAGCTTTCTTT.

This clone appeared a single time. This rearrangement joins TRBV7-9 to TRBJ1-1, with a weak D call TRBD1 (6 bases). The CDR3 consists of 12 residues. V lost 9 bases and J lost 3, with 11 bases in between. The V gene's germline CDR1 is SEHNR and CDR2 FQNEAQ (reference sequence). CDR3 DNA: TGTGCCAGTAAGGACAGCTACACTGAAGCTTTCTTT. It is translated as CASKDSYTEAFF.

The table lists this clone with a count of one. The chain combines TRBV5-1 with TRBJ1-4; possible D gene TRBD1, 5 bases. CDR1 is SGHRS and CDR2 is YFSETQ in the germline V gene. The germline V and J ends were trimmed by 0 bases and 6 bases, with 9 bases remaining between them. This CDR3 comprises 14 residues. The CDR3 reads CASSLERGYEKLFF. The CDR3 DNA is TGCGCCAGCAGCTTGGAAAGGGGATATGAAAAACTGTTTTTT.

This chain links TRBV6-2 or TRBV6-3 with TRBJ2-7; 9 bases line up with TRBD1. Germline trimming cut 4 bases from V and 9 bases from J; bases unmatched to any gene: 10. The CDR3 contains 14 residues. Germline V gene data show CDR1 as MNHEY and CDR2 as SVGEGT. The CDR3: CASSSTTGGQGQYV. The CDR3 region has the DNA TGTGCCAGCAGTTCCACAACCGGGGGACAGGGGCAGTACGTC.

The count of this clone is one. The chain couples TRBV11-3 to TRBJ2-4; D ambiguous. V was pared by 10 bases and J by 6 bases, with 16 bases between. CDR3 length: 13 residues. Germline CDR1 and CDR2: SGHNT and YENEEA. The CDR3 protein is CATSDSSGNIQYF. The CDR3 bases are TGTGCCACCTCCGATTCCTCGGGAAACATTCAGTACTTC.